Listed below are T cell receptor beta chains from one sample, sequenced in a study of OX40 agonist ivuxolimab in advanced cancers. Here immunoSEQ multiplex PCR was the method, and the copy in TCRdb shows in-frame clones only, minus some. The data hold around 38,000 clones, with approximately 92% observed a single time. The material was CD4+ or CD8+ T cells sorted from blood, obtained in a trial of the OX40 agonist ivuxolimab. The receptors derive from an adult with an advanced solid tumor such as melanoma, head and neck, liver or kidney cancer. Each CDR3 is given with its conserved first and last residue. The D gene is left open where the match is weak. Some rows have no size entry. The others give once, few or many, or a class for an expanded clone.

j_call clone_size v_call d_call cdr3_aa cdr3_nt
TRBJ2-3 NA TRBV6-1 NA CASGALRPSTDTQYF TGTGCCAGCGGGGCCCTAAGACCTAGCACAGATACGCAGTATTTT
TRBJ1-3 NA TRBV5-4 NA CASSLEEQAGNTIYF TGTGCCAGCAGCTTGGAGGAACAGGCTGGAAACACCATATATTTT
TRBJ2-2 NA TRBV29-1 NA CSAMSTSRGSGELFF TGCAGCGCCATGTCGACTAGCAGGGGGTCCGGGGAGCTGTTTTTT
TRBJ2-5 NA TRBV7-9 NA CASSLRRDRQETQYF TGTGCCAGCAGCTTACGGAGGGATCGGCAGGAGACCCAGTACTTC
TRBJ2-7 NA TRBV27 TRBD2 CASSSRRTSGTYEQYF TGTGCCAGCAGTTCCCGACGGACTAGCGGGACCTACGAGCAGTACTTC
TRBJ2-2 NA TRBV25-1 NA CASSEGLNTGELFF TGTGCCAGCAGTGAAGGGTTGAACACCGGGGAGCTGTTTTTT
TRBJ1-1 NA TRBV7-9 TRBD1 CASSFLVDRGPEAFF TGTGCCAGCAGCTTCCTCGTGGACAGGGGGCCTGAAGCTTTCTTT
TRBJ2-2 NA TRBV5-6 TRBD2 CASSFRTSGFYTGELFF TGTGCCAGCAGCTTCCGGACTAGCGGGTTCTACACCGGGGAGCTGTTTTTT
TRBJ2-5 NA TRBV14 NA CASSPQGLQETQYF TGTGCCAGCAGCCCCCAGGGCCTCCAAGAGACCCAGTACTTC
TRBJ2-2 NA TRBV19 TRBD2 CASSPGLAGGPNTGELFF TGTGCCAGTAGTCCTGGACTAGCGGGAGGCCCGAACACCGGGGAGCTGTTTTTT
TRBJ2-6 medium-sized TRBV6-4 NA CASSSSGANVLTF TGTGCCAGCAGTAGCTCTGGGGCCAACGTCCTGACTTTC
TRBJ2-3 NA TRBV5-4 NA CASSPEGGNTDTQYF TGTGCCAGCAGCCCGGAGGGAGGTAACACAGATACGCAGTATTTT
TRBJ2-1 once TRBV4-1 NA CASSQMHRRPGLLNEQFF TGCGCCAGCAGCCAGATGCATCGTCGGCCTGGACTTCTTAATGAGCAGTTCTTC
TRBJ2-3 NA TRBV6-4 TRBD2 CASSEGTSGTDTQYF TGTGCCAGCAGTGAGGGGACTAGCGGCACAGATACGCAGTATTTT
TRBJ2-5 medium-sized TRBV6-1 TRBD2 CASSGLAGGQETQYF TGTGCCAGCAGTGGACTAGCGGGAGGGCAAGAGACCCAGTACTTC
TRBJ2-3 NA TRBV9 NA CASSEGLGYTDTQYF TGTGCCAGCAGCGAGGGGCTCGGATACACAGATACGCAGTATTTT
TRBJ2-1 NA TRBV13 TRBD2 CASSPPLAGDAHEQFF TGTGCCAGCAGCCCCCCACTAGCGGGAGATGCCCATGAGCAGTTCTTC
TRBJ1-1 NA TRBV27 NA CASSSWGGEAFF TGTGCCAGCAGTTCCTGGGGGGGTGAAGCTTTCTTT
TRBJ2-2 NA TRBV7-9 NA CASSPPLATGELFF TGTGCCAGCAGCCCTCCCCTGGCCACCGGGGAGCTGTTTTTT
TRBJ1-5 NA TRBV19 NA CASSIDGEDRLFNSNQPQHF TGTGCCAGTAGTATAGATGGTGAGGACAGACTATTCAATAGCAATCAGCCCCAGCATTTT
TRBJ1-2 NA TRBV6-1 TRBD1 CASSRGQGLTF TGTGCCAGCAGTCGAGGACAGGGGCTCACCTTC
TRBJ1-1 NA TRBV19 NA CASTYRGHGGTEAFF TGTGCCAGTACGTACCGGGGCCATGGTGGCACTGAAGCTTTCTTT
TRBJ2-1 NA TRBV11-2 TRBD2 CASSSKAGVSYNEQFF TGTGCCAGCAGCTCCAAAGCGGGAGTGTCCTACAATGAGCAGTTCTTC
TRBJ2-1 few TRBV7-2 NA CASSLDGRVGSNEQFF TGTGCCAGCAGCTTAGACGGGCGGGTAGGATCCAATGAGCAGTTCTTC
TRBJ2-3 NA TRBV28 NA CASSVTSTDTQYF TGTGCCAGCAGCGTGACTAGCACAGATACGCAGTATTTT
TRBJ2-6 NA TRBV7-2 NA CASSVPGALGANVLTF TGTGCCAGCAGTGTCCCAGGGGCACTGGGGGCCAACGTCCTGACTTTC
TRBJ1-2 NA TRBV19 NA CASNPTSGPLGGYTF TGTGCCAGTAATCCGACAAGCGGTCCTTTAGGCGGCTACACCTTC
TRBJ2-1 NA TRBV4-1 TRBD2 CASSHQPLGGSKNNEQFF TGCGCCAGCAGCCATCAACCCCTTGGCGGGAGCAAGAACAATGAGCAGTTCTTC